This T cell receptor (beta chain) was found in a study of identical twins. Trimming took off 0 bases at V and 6 bases at J, with 18 bases between the two ends. The CDR3 contains 16 residues. Germline CDR1 MNHNY, CDR2 SVGAGI (reference sequence). Using its own MiXCR run on the 5' RACE reads, TCRdb lists one record per CDR3 protein. Among 1.5 million or so distinct CDR3 sequences, more than 30% were seen once, and the ten largest hold about 0.27%. This TCR came from a newborn girl in good health. Sequences were obtained from cord blood. The chain has TRBV6-6 and TRBJ2-7; a weak D match, TRBD1 (6 bases). CDR3 nucleotide sequence: TGTGCCAGCAGTTACTCGTCGCGCCAGGGGCTTTGCGAGCAGTACTTC. Translating it yields CASSYSSRQGLCEQYF.